This T cell receptor beta chain was sequenced during a study of blood T cell repertoires in COVID-19. The CDR3 is 17 residues long. CDR1 is SGHDT and CDR2 is YYEEEE in the germline V gene. With 0 bases clipped from V and 1 base from J, the junction kept 6 bases outside the gene matches. TCRdb's copy holds only in-frame clones and misses some; the assay was immunoSEQ multiplex PCR. The sample consists of approximately 97,000 clones, approximately 81% of them appearing once. Input material: peripheral blood. This chain links TRBV5-6 with TRBJ1-5, with TRBD1 matching 8 bases. The TCR originated in a man at least 80 years old with acute or convalescent COVID-19. Here the CDR3 reads CASSLGFGQGSNQPQHF. CDR3 DNA sequence: TGTGCCAGCAGCTTGGGCTTCGGACAGGGAAGCAATCAGCCCCAGCATTTT.